The 13 T cell receptor beta chains given below trace back to one sample, sequenced in a study of T cell responses to AZD1222 COVID-19 vaccine. TCRdb's table, derived via immunoSEQ multiplex PCR, lists solely in-frame clones and lacks some. The profile shows about 100,000 clones, approximately 89% of them singletons. Sequenced here: peripheral blood, sampled on day 0 of MenACWY control vaccination. All receptors come from an adult in good health.

The chain couples TRBV7-9 to TRBJ1-1, with D possibly being TRBD1 (6 bases). V lost 5 bases, J lost 2 bases, and 9 bases lay in between. Germline values: CDR1 SEHNR, CDR2 FQNEAQ (reference sequence). This CDR3 contains 13 residues. DNA for the CDR3: TGTGCCAGCAGCCTGGACAGTAACACTGAAGCTTTCTTT. Translating it yields CASSLDSNTEAFF.

This clone was seen once. V gene TRBV6-1 combines with J gene TRBJ1-5, with D unresolved. V was trimmed by 2 bases and J by 0 bases, leaving 14 bases between them. The length of the CDR3 is 17 residues. Germline CDR1 MNHNS, CDR2 SASEGT. This chain's CDR3 is CASSEQPGLNSNQPQHF. For the CDR3, the DNA is TGTGCCAGCAGTGAACAACCAGGCCTGAATAGCAATCAGCCCCAGCATTTT.

This chain uses TRBV5-6 with TRBJ2-7; 8 bases line up with TRBD2. J gave up 0 bases and V 6 bases, and 11 bases lay outside the gene matches. Germline V gene sequence: CDR1 SGHDT, CDR2 YYEEEE. CDR3 length equals 16 residues. CDR3 nucleotide sequence: TGTGCCAGCACCGAAGCGGGGGCCCAAAGCTCCTACGAGCAGTACTTC. Its translation: CASTEAGAQSSYEQYF.

This chain connects TRBV6-4 to TRBJ1-5, with D unresolved. The CDR3 sequence is 15 residues long. Germline lookup yields CDR1 MRHNA and CDR2 SNTAGT. V was shortened by 6 bases and J by 0 bases, with 12 bases between the two germline ends. This CDR3 reads CASSSDGNSNQPQHF. The CDR3 DNA is TGTGCCAGCAGCTCCGACGGGAATAGCAATCAGCCCCAGCATTTT.

This chain's CDR3 is CASSLASNQPQHF. The DNA of the CDR3 is TGCGCCAGCAGCCTAGCGAGCAATCAGCCCCAGCATTTT. The J gene is TRBJ1-5, the V gene TRBV4-1; D call uncertain. The germline V gene encodes CDR1 MGHRA and CDR2 YSYEKL. The CDR3 is 13 residues long. V shed 4 bases and J shed 1 base, with 5 bases lying between them.

The chain has TRBV6-5 and TRBJ1-1; TRBD1 is a possible D gene (5 bases). This CDR3 region has 14 residues. CDR1 is MNHEY and CDR2 is SVGAGI in the germline V gene. The V gene lost 4 bases and the J gene lost 1 base, with 10 bases spanning the gap. CDR3 coding DNA: TGTGCCAGCAGTTGGGGGGAGGGGAACACTGAAGCTTTCTTT. It translates to CASSWGEGNTEAFF.

The chain is built from TRBV29-1 and TRBJ2-1, with 7 nucleotides matching TRBD1. The germline CDR1 and CDR2 sequences are SQVTM and ANQGSEA. The V gene end was trimmed by 6 bases and the J gene end by 4 bases; junction bases not matched to a gene: 3. This CDR3 spans 12 amino acids. This chain's CDR3 is CSVGQVYNEQFF. The CDR3 coding sequence is TGCAGCGTAGGACAGGTTTACAATGAGCAGTTCTTC.

The chain recombines TRBV27 with TRBJ2-5, with D perhaps TRBD2 (6 bases). V dropped 1 base and J dropped 4 bases, with 13 bases sitting between them. Germline CDR1 MNHEY, CDR2 SMNVEV (reference sequence). The CDR3 runs 15 residues. Here the CDR3 reads CASSLYGARGETQYF. The CDR3 DNA sequence: TGTGCCAGCAGTTTATATGGGGCGCGGGGAGAGACCCAGTACTTC.

This chain connects TRBV11-2 to TRBJ1-1, with TRBD1 as a possible D gene (6 bases). Germline CDR1 is SGHAT and CDR2 is FQNNGV. CDR3 size: 15 residues. Trimming took 5 bases from V and 2 from J, leaving 15 bases between them. CDR3 residues: CASSLRWGANTEAFF. The CDR3 DNA is TGTGCCAGCAGCCTCAGGTGGGGGGCAAACACTGAAGCTTTCTTT. Full variable domain (remainder filled in from reference TRBV11-2 and TRBJ1-1): EAGVAQSPRYKIIEKRQSVAFWCNPISGHATLYWYQQILGQGPKLLIQFQNNGVVDDSQLPKDRFSAERLKGVDSTLKIQPAKLEDSAVYLCASSLRWGANTEAFFGQGTRLTVV.

The gene calls are TRBV4-1 and TRBJ2-7, with TRBD1 matching 10 bases. Germline V lookup: CDR1 MGHRA, CDR2 YSYEKL. V shed 5 bases and J 2 bases; nucleotides not matched to a gene: 9. There are 16 residues in the CDR3. The CDR3 sequence: CASSTTSGTGAYEQYF. In nucleotides, the CDR3 is TGCGCCAGCAGCACAACGTCCGGGACAGGGGCCTACGAGCAGTACTTC.

The chain carries TRBV7-3 and TRBJ1-3; 8 bases match TRBD1. The germline V gene has CDR1 SGHTA and CDR2 FQGTGA. The CDR3 totals 18 residues. Unmatched junction bases numbered 12, after V lost 5 bases and J lost 0 bases. Here the CDR3 reads CASSPTAGQGHSGNTIYF. Written as DNA, the CDR3 is TGTGCCAGCAGCCCCACCGCCGGACAGGGCCACTCTGGAAACACCATATATTTT.

The J gene is TRBJ1-1, the V gene TRBV12-3 or TRBV12-4; 9 bases agree with TRBD1. V lost 7 bases and J lost 10; bases outside the gene matches: 7. CDR3 length: 12 residues. CDR3 sequence: CASTLGQGAAFF. CDR3 coding DNA: TGTGCCAGCACCCTGGGACAGGGTGCAGCTTTCTTT.

This chain joins TRBV11-2 and TRBJ2-7, with a tentative D call TRBD1 (5 bases). Germline CDR1 SGHAT, CDR2 FQNNGV. V was shortened by 2 bases and J by 4 bases, with 9 bases between the two germline ends. This CDR3 is 13 amino acids long. The CDR3 DNA reads as TGTGCCAGCAGCTTAATGGGGCCTTACGAGCAGTACTTC. It yields the protein CASSLMGPYEQYF.